The next 21 T cell receptor beta chains were all read from a single sample in a study of shared clonotypes between healthy human individuals. Libraries were prepared by immunoSEQ multiplex PCR; TCRdb keeps only in-frame clonotypes and omits some of them. Among 1.5 million to 2.5 million clones listed, roughly 95% were seen once. Selected positively for CCR7 and CD45RO-negative, naive CD8 cells excluded terminally differentiated effector memory CD45RA+ cells. The specimen was naive CD8+ T cells sorted from blood. Receptors originate from a man between 18 and 35 years old in good health.

This clone turned up a few times. The chain is built from TRBV11-2 and TRBJ2-2; D is uncertain. This CDR3 is built from 11 residues. V lost 5 bases to trimming and J lost 8 bases, with 6 bases between them. Germline CDR1 is SGHAT and CDR2 is FQNNGV. The CDR3 reads CASSRLGELFF. CDR3 DNA: TGTGCCAGCAGCCGCTTGGGGGAGCTGTTTTTT.

The V and J genes are TRBV19 and TRBJ2-7; 9 nucleotides agree with TRBD1. Germline lookup yields CDR1 LNHDA and CDR2 SQIVND (reference sequence). The CDR3 covers 14 residues. V dropped 3 bases and J dropped 4; count of bases not matched to a gene: 4. The CDR3 nucleotides read TGTGCCAGTAGTATGACAGGGGGTGCGTACGAGCAGTACTTC. Encoded protein: CASSMTGGAYEQYF. Supplemented by reference TRBV19 and TRBJ2-7, the full variable domain reads DGGITQSPKYLFRKEGQNVTLSCEQNLNHDAMYWYRQDPGQGLRLIYYSQIVNDFQKGDIAEGYSVSREKKESFPLTVTSAQKNPTAFYLCASSMTGGAYEQYFGPGTRLTVT.

The gene calls are TRBV13 and TRBJ2-7; 8 bases are shared with TRBD1. CDR3 size: 15 residues. Germline CDR1 PRHDT, CDR2 FYEKMQ (reference sequence). V was clipped by 0 bases and J by 3 bases; unmatched bases: 4. CDR3 region: CASSLGAGGIYEQYF. In DNA form, the CDR3 reads TGTGCCAGCAGCTTAGGGGCAGGGGGCATCTACGAGCAGTACTTC. The complete variable domain, with remaining parts taken from reference TRBV13 and TRBJ2-7, reads AAGVIQSPRHLIKEKRETATLKCYPIPRHDTVYWYQQGPGQDPQFLISFYEKMQSDKGSIPDRFSAQQFSDYHSELNMSSLELGDSALYFCASSLGAGGIYEQYFGPGTRLTVT.

The genes are TRBV5-6 and TRBJ2-2; TRBD1 aligns across 8 bases. The CDR3 has 18 residues. Germline assignment: CDR1 SGHDT and CDR2 YYEEEE. V gave up 4 bases and J gave up 0 bases; unmatched junction bases: 11. CDR3 sequence: CASSGGTGVFANTGELFF. The CDR3 DNA sequence: TGTGCCAGCAGCGGGGGGACAGGTGTTTTTGCGAACACCGGGGAGCTGTTTTTT.

The rearrangement uses TRBV4-1 and TRBJ2-3, with D unresolved. This CDR3 has 13 residues. V dropped 6 bases and J dropped 2 bases, with 9 bases sitting between them. The germline CDR1 and CDR2 sequences are MGHRA and YSYEKL. The CDR3 DNA is TGCGCCAGCAGTCCTGGTCCCACAGATACGCAGTATTTT. This gives the protein CASSPGPTDTQYF.

This clone was seen just once. This same CDR3 is encoded by further DNA sequences in the sample. This chain uses TRBV27 with TRBJ1-1, with D possibly being TRBD1 (5 bases). CDR3 length: 13 amino acids. Per germline, CDR1 MNHEY and CDR2 SMNVEV (reference sequence). V was pared by 3 bases and J by 4 bases, with 9 bases between. The CDR3 protein is CASSFGGRTEAFF. In DNA, the CDR3 is TGTGCCAGCAGTTTCGGGGGACGCACTGAAGCTTTCTTT.

This clone came up once. The genes are TRBV30 and TRBJ1-2, with 7 bases matching TRBD1. CDR3 length equals 14 residues. With V trimmed by 4 bases and J by 2 bases, 7 bases remained unmatched. Germline values: CDR1 GTSNPN, CDR2 SVGIG (reference sequence). CDR3 in amino acids: CAWIRRDSNYGYTF. The DNA of the CDR3 is TGTGCCTGGATCCGGAGGGACAGCAACTATGGCTACACCTTC. Full variable domain (outside the CDR3, taken from reference TRBV30 and TRBJ1-2): SQTIHQWPATLVQPVGSPLSLECTVEGTSNPNLYWYRQAAGRGLQLLFYSVGIGQISSEVPQNLSASRPQDRQFILSSKKLLLSDSGFYLCAWIRRDSNYGYTFGSGTRLTVV.

This chain links TRBV2 with TRBJ2-3; TRBD1 matches 7 bases. Germline CDR1 reads SNHLY; CDR2 reads FYNNEI. Trimming cost V 0 bases and J 0 bases; bases outside gene matches: 3. The CDR3 is 16 residues long. CDR3 sequence (DNA): TGTGCCAGCAGTGAAGCCGGGACAGCTAGCACAGATACGCAGTATTTT. This gives the protein CASSEAGTASTDTQYF.

The rearrangement uses TRBV7-2 and TRBJ2-7; D call uncertain. The germline CDR1 and CDR2 sequences are SGHTA and FQGNSA. V was shortened by 3 bases and J by 4 bases, with 7 bases between the two germline ends. This CDR3 comprises 12 residues. The CDR3: CASSFRAYEQYF. The CDR3 bases are TGTGCCAGCAGCTTCAGAGCGTACGAGCAGTACTTC.

The chain is built from TRBV7-2 and TRBJ2-1, with TRBD1 as a possible D gene (6 bases). Trimming shortened V by 1 base and J by 2 bases, and 9 bases separated the two germline ends. The CDR3 totals 15 residues. CDR1 and CDR2 (germline): SGHTA, FQGNSA. The CDR3: CASSLVSGAYNEQFF. The CDR3 nucleotides are TGTGCCAGCAGCTTAGTGTCAGGGGCCTACAATGAGCAGTTCTTC.

The V gene is TRBV5-6, the J gene TRBJ2-7, with TRBD1 as a possible D gene (6 bases). The V end was cut by 0 bases, the J end by 11 bases, with 12 bases between. The CDR3 consists of 12 residues. Germline-derived CDR1 and CDR2 are SGHDT and YYEEEE. The CDR3 loop is CASSLGTGWEYF. CDR3 nucleotide sequence: TGTGCCAGCAGCTTGGGAACAGGGTGGGAGTACTTC.

The genes are TRBV5-6 and TRBJ1-1; 7 bases agree with TRBD1. Losses at the gene ends were 4 bases for V and 0 bases for J; bases not matched to a gene: 9. The CDR3 is 16 residues long. Looked up from germline, CDR1 is SGHDT and CDR2 is YYEEEE. CDR3 in amino acids: CASSHRDRLLNTEAFF. CDR3 nucleotide sequence: TGTGCCAGCAGCCACCGGGACAGATTGTTGAACACTGAAGCTTTCTTT.

The chain combines TRBV6-5 with TRBJ1-4; the D gene is possibly TRBD1 (5 bases). Germline-derived CDR1 and CDR2 are MNHEY and SVGAGI. The CDR3 is 14 amino acids. V was trimmed by 2 bases and J by 4 bases, leaving 8 bases between them. This CDR3 reads CASSYGGNNEKLFF. The DNA of the CDR3 is TGTGCCAGCAGTTACGGGGGAAATAATGAAAAACTGTTTTTT.

The V call is TRBV15, the J call TRBJ2-5; possible D gene TRBD1, 6 bases. This CDR3 contains 14 residues. Trimming shortened V by 9 bases and J by 3 bases, and 17 bases separated the two germline ends. Germline V gives CDR1 LNHNV, CDR2 YYDKDF (reference sequence). The CDR3 loop reads CATGGESEEETQYF. The CDR3 nucleotides are TGTGCCACTGGGGGCGAGAGCGAAGAAGAGACCCAGTACTTC.

The genes are TRBV7-8 and TRBJ2-1; D possibly matches TRBD1 or TRBD2 (5 bases each). CDR3 length: 13 amino acids. CDR1 is SGHVS and CDR2 is FQNEAQ in the germline V gene. V lost 0 bases to trimming and J lost 5 bases, with 5 bases between them. The CDR3 region is CASSLAGDNEQFF. The CDR3 DNA is TGTGCCAGCAGCTTAGCGGGGGACAATGAGCAGTTCTTC.

The chain couples TRBV9 to TRBJ1-1, with D hard to call. The germline CDR1 and CDR2 sequences are SGDLS and YYNGEE. V lost 0 bases and J lost 6, with 12 bases in between. The CDR3 contains 14 residues. The CDR3 DNA reads TGTGCCAGCAGCGTAGAGGGTAGCTCCCCTGAAGCTTTCTTT. It translates to CASSVEGSSPEAFF.

This chain uses TRBV15 with TRBJ2-5; possibly TRBD1 or TRBD2 for D (6 bases each). Trimming removed 11 bases at V and 5 bases at J, with 27 bases between. The CDR3 contains 16 residues. From germline, CDR1 is LNHNV and CDR2 YYDKDF (reference sequence). As DNA, the CDR3 is TGTGCCGCCCCCTCAGGAGGGGGGACGGAGGGGGAGACCCAGTACTTC. Amino acids: CAAPSGGGTEGETQYF.

The chain combines TRBV9 with TRBJ2-2, with 10 bases identical to TRBD2. With 3 bases clipped from V and 4 bases from J, the junction kept 6 bases outside the gene matches. The CDR3 totals 16 residues. From germline, CDR1 is SGDLS and CDR2 YYNGEE. The CDR3 reads CASSAPSGSSTGELFF. Written as DNA, the CDR3 is TGTGCCAGCAGCGCCCCTAGCGGGAGTAGCACCGGGGAGCTGTTTTTT.

J is TRBJ2-1 and V is TRBV4-3, with D tentatively TRBD2 (5 bases). CDR1 and CDR2 (germline): LGHNA, YSLEER. This CDR3 spans 15 amino acids. V was trimmed by 1 base and J by 7 bases, leaving 14 bases between them. CDR3 nucleotide sequence: TGCGCCAGCAGCCAAGTCACGGACTTCCCGAATGAGCAGTTCTTC. Its protein is CASSQVTDFPNEQFF.

V and J are TRBV27 and TRBJ2-7, with 10 bases matching TRBD2. The CDR3 is 13 amino acids. Germline CDR1 MNHEY, CDR2 SMNVEV (reference sequence). V gave up 6 bases and J gave up 7 bases; unmatched junction bases: 6. CDR3: CASRLAGSGEQYF. The CDR3 region has the DNA TGTGCCAGCAGACTAGCGGGATCGGGGGAGCAGTACTTC.

The gene calls are TRBV27 and TRBJ1-1; D is unresolved. Germline values: CDR1 MNHEY, CDR2 SMNVEV (reference sequence). V lost 5 bases, J lost 3 bases, and 16 bases lay in between. This CDR3 has 15 amino acids. In nucleotides, the CDR3 is TGTGCCAGCAGTCCCGTCGTTCGGTGGGACACTGAAGCTTTCTTT. Its translation: CASSPVVRWDTEAFF.